A single sample is the source of the 17 T cell receptor beta chains below, sequenced in a study of shared clonotypes between healthy human individuals. Some clones are missing from TCRdb's copy, which holds only in-frame ones; the method was immunoSEQ multiplex PCR. Here the sample spans about 580,000 clones, 95% to 98% being singletons. Naive CD8 cells comprised CD45RO-negative, CCR7-positively selected cells, excluding terminally differentiated effector memory CD45RA+ cells. Material: naive CD8+ T cells sorted from blood. Source of these receptors: a man between 25 and 39 years old in good health.

Concerning this clone itself: Other DNA sequences within the sample encode an identical CDR3. The V call is TRBV28, the J call TRBJ1-1; TRBD1 might be the D (5 bases). This CDR3 is built from 14 residues. The germline V and J ends were trimmed by 6 bases and 0 bases, with 11 bases remaining between them. From germline, CDR1 is MDHEN and CDR2 SYDVKM. The DNA for the CDR3 is TGTGCCAGCAGCCCTGGGGGGATGAACACTGAAGCTTTCTTT. This codes for CASSPGGMNTEAFF.

This clone was seen a single time. This chain links TRBV28 with TRBJ2-6; no definite D call. Trimming left V 6 bases short and J 2 bases short, with 5 bases between. The CDR3 has 13 residues. The V gene's germline CDR1 is MDHEN and CDR2 SYDVKM. CDR3: CASSLTGANVLTF. The CDR3 nucleotides are TGTGCCAGCAGCCTAACTGGGGCCAACGTCCTGACTTTC.

The chain uses TRBV29-1 and TRBJ1-1; 11 bases are a match to TRBD1. V was clipped by 7 bases and J by 3 bases; unmatched bases: 4. Germline lookup yields CDR1 SQVTM and CDR2 ANQGSEA. The CDR3 contains 13 residues. The CDR3 loop is CSAPGQGDTEAFF. The CDR3 nucleotides read TGCAGCGCACCGGGACAGGGGGACACTGAAGCTTTCTTT.

This rearrangement joins TRBV11-2 to TRBJ2-7; the D gene is possibly TRBD2 (6 bases). The CDR3 spans 15 residues. V gave up 5 bases and J gave up 5 bases, with 19 bases separating them. Germline V gene lookup returns CDR1 SGHAT and CDR2 FQNNGV. CDR3 residues: CASSPSALRDHEQYF. The DNA of the CDR3 is TGTGCCAGCAGCCCAAGCGCACTGCGGGACCACGAGCAGTACTTC.

This sequence joins TRBV5-5 and TRBJ2-7; D is possibly TRBD2 (6 bases). The V gene lost 3 bases and the J gene lost 4 bases, with 20 bases spanning the gap. This CDR3 comprises 16 residues. Germline V gene lookup returns CDR1 SGHKS and CDR2 YYEKEE (reference sequence). Here the CDR3 DNA reads TGTGCCAGCAGCTCGCAAGTCGGCGGGGCTCTATACGAGCAGTACTTC. It encodes CASSSQVGGALYEQYF.

This clone was seen once. This chain connects TRBV11-3 to TRBJ2-1; no firm D call. Germline CDR1 SGHNT, CDR2 YENEEA. V dropped 4 bases and J dropped 5 bases, with 12 bases sitting between them. The CDR3 runs 14 residues. CDR3 sequence reads: CASSSHDSDNEQFF. In nucleotides, the CDR3 is TGTGCCAGCAGCTCACACGATTCGGACAATGAGCAGTTCTTC.

This chain uses TRBV29-1 with TRBJ1-2; D is possibly TRBD1 (5 bases). This CDR3 is 13 amino acids long. The V end lost 6 bases, the J end lost 6 bases, and 17 bases lay between the germline ends. From germline, CDR1 is SQVTM and CDR2 ANQGSEA. CDR3 sequence reads: CSVDGGRLDGYTF. The CDR3 DNA sequence: TGCAGCGTAGACGGGGGACGTCTTGATGGCTACACCTTC.

This clone was recorded once. The chain carries TRBV27 and TRBJ1-1; TRBD1 is a possible D gene (5 bases). Trimming left V 8 bases short and J 1 base short, with 20 bases between. Germline CDR1 reads MNHEY; CDR2 reads SMNVEV (reference sequence). The CDR3 is 16 residues long. The CDR3 DNA sequence: TGTGCCAGCGAGGGGAGACGGGTATCTAGGAACACTGAAGCTTTCTTT. Translating it yields CASEGRRVSRNTEAFF.

The chain employs TRBV28 and TRBJ2-1; 14 nucleotides align to TRBD2. Germline V gene data show CDR1 as MDHEN and CDR2 as SYDVKM. This CDR3 contains 17 residues. Trimming took 8 bases from V and 0 from J; bases not matched to a gene: 6. CDR3 sequence: CASSGTSGSSSYNEQFF. The CDR3 region has the DNA TGTGCCAGCTCAGGGACTAGCGGGAGTAGCTCCTACAATGAGCAGTTCTTC.

Note on this clone: Other DNA sequences in this specimen translate into the identical CDR3. CDR3 sequence (DNA): TGTGCCAGCAGTTTGGGAGTTTCCTACAATGAGCAGTTCTTC. Translation gives CASSLGVSYNEQFF. The V and J genes are TRBV28 and TRBJ2-1, with D maybe TRBD2 (5 bases). The CDR3 spans 14 residues. Germline V gene sequence: CDR1 MDHEN, CDR2 SYDVKM. V dropped 3 bases and J dropped 1 base, with 7 bases sitting between them.

The chain carries TRBV11-2 and TRBJ2-3; 9 bases match TRBD2. In germline, CDR1 is SGHAT, CDR2 FQNNGV. Trimming cost V 1 base and J 4 bases; bases outside gene matches: 3. CDR3 length: 15 residues. Written as DNA, the CDR3 is TGTGCCAGCAGCTTAGGCGGGAGGGCCTCAGATACGCAGTATTTT. This gives the protein CASSLGGRASDTQYF.

The chain has TRBV7-8 and TRBJ2-7, with D perhaps matching TRBD1 (6 bases). CDR1 is SGHVS, CDR2 FQNEAQ, per germline. Trimming cost V 5 bases and J 2 bases, with 13 bases left between them. The CDR3 loop spans 14 amino acids. The DNA of the CDR3 is TGTGCCAGCAGCACGGACAGTCCCACCTACGAGCAGTACTTC. Residues: CASSTDSPTYEQYF.

This clone was seen a single time. The chain couples TRBV11-3 to TRBJ2-3; D gene uncertain. CDR1 and CDR2 (germline): SGHNT, YENEEA. Between the trimmed V and J ends, which lost 2 bases and 0 bases, there was a span of 15 bases. The CDR3 runs 17 residues. The CDR3 bases are TGTGCCAGCAGCTTATATTTGTCGGCGGACAGCACAGATACGCAGTATTTT. Translation: CASSLYLSADSTDTQYF. The full variable domain, rest sourced from reference TRBV11-3 and TRBJ2-3, is EAGVVQSPRYKIIEKKQPVAFWCNPISGHNTLYWYLQNLGQGPELLIRYENEEAVDDSQLPKDRFSAERLKGVDSTLKIQPAELGDSAVYLCASSLYLSADSTDTQYFGPGTRLTVL.

This sequence joins TRBV28 and TRBJ1-4; no reliable D call. This CDR3 is 13 amino acids long. Trimming removed 6 bases from V and 12 bases from J, with 17 bases in between. In germline, CDR1 is MDHEN, CDR2 SYDVKM. CDR3 DNA: TGTGCCAGCAGATCCGGCTCTCGGGTAGAACTGTTTTTT. It encodes CASRSGSRVELFF.

V is TRBV12-5 and J is TRBJ2-5; 7 bases map to TRBD1. This CDR3 is built from 16 residues. V lost 1 base to trimming and J lost 4 bases; unmatched junction nucleotides: 9. Looked up from germline, CDR1 is LGHNT and CDR2 is FRNRAP. DNA for the CDR3: TGTGCTAGTGGTTTGGGAGACACAGGGGCTGGAGAGACCCAGTACTTC. Amino acid sequence: CASGLGDTGAGETQYF.

The genes are TRBV28 and TRBJ2-3, with a weak D call TRBD1 (6 bases). Between the trimmed V and J ends, which lost 3 bases and 1 base, there was a span of 8 bases. Germline-derived CDR1 and CDR2 are MDHEN and SYDVKM. The CDR3 extends over 14 amino acids. CDR3 region: CASSFAGGTDTQYF. The CDR3 DNA sequence: TGTGCCAGCAGTTTTGCAGGGGGCACAGATACGCAGTATTTT.

The CDR3 sequence is CASSLGLAGNNEQFF. The CDR3 nucleotides read TGTGCCAGCAGCTTAGGGCTAGCGGGTAACAATGAGCAGTTCTTC. V gene TRBV7-3 combines with J gene TRBJ2-1; 8 positions match TRBD2. After removal of 2 bases from V and 5 bases from J, the junction contained 5 bases not matched to a gene. Germline V lookup: CDR1 SGHTA, CDR2 FQGTGA. CDR3 length equals 15 residues. Supplemented by reference TRBV7-3 and TRBJ2-1, the full variable domain reads GAGVSQTPSNKVTEKGKYVELRCDPISGHTALYWYRQSLGQGPEFLIYFQGTGAADDSGLPNDRFFAVRPEGSVSTLKIQRTERGDSAVYLCASSLGLAGNNEQFFGPGTRLTVL.